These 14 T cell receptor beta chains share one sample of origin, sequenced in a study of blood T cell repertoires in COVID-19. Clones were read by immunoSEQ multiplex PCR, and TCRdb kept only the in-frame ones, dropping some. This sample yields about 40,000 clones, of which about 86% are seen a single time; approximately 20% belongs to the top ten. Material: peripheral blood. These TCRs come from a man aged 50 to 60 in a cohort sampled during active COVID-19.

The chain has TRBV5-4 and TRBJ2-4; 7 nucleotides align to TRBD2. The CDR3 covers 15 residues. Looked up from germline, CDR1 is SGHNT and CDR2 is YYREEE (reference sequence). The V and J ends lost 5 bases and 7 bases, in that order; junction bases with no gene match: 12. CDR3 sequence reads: CASSLSAGEVNIQYF. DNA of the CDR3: TGTGCCAGCAGTTTATCTGCGGGAGAAGTCAACATTCAGTACTTC. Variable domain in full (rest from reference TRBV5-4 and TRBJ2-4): ETGVTQSPTHLIKTRGQQVTLRCSSQSGHNTVSWYQQALGQGPQFIFQYYREEENGRGNFPPRFSGLQFPNYSSELNVNALELDDSALYLCASSLSAGEVNIQYFGAGTRLSVL.

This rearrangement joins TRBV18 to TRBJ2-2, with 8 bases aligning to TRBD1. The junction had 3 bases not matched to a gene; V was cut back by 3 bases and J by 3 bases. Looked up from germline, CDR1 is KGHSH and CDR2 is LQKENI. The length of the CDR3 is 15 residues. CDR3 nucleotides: TGTGCCAGCTCACCTCGACAGGGGTACACCGGGGAGCTGTTTTTT. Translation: CASSPRQGYTGELFF.

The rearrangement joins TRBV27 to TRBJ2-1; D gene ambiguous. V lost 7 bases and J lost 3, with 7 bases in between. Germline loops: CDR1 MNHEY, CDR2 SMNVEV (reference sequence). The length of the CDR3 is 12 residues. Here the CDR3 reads CASNSLYNEQFF. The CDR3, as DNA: TGTGCCAGCAATTCCCTCTACAATGAGCAGTTCTTC.

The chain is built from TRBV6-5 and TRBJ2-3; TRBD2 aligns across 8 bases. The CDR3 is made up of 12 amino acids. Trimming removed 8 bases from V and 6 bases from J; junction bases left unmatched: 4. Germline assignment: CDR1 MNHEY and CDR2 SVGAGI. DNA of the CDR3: TGTGCCAGCCCGGGGGGGAGGGATACGCAGTATTTT. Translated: CASPGGRDTQYF.

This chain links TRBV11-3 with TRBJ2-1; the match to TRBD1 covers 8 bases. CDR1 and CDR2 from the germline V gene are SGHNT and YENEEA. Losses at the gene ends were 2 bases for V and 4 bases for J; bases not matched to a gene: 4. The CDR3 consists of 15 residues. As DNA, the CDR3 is TGTGCCAGCAGCTTACTACAGGGGGGTTACAATGAGCAGTTCTTC. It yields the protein CASSLLQGGYNEQFF.

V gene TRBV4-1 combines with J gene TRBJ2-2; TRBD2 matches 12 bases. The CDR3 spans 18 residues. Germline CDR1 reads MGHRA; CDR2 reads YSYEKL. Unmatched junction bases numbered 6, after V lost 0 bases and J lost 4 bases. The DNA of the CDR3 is TGCGCCAGCAGCCAAGACCTAGCGGGGGGGCCTGGCACCGGGGAGCTGTTTTTT. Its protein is CASSQDLAGGPGTGELFF.

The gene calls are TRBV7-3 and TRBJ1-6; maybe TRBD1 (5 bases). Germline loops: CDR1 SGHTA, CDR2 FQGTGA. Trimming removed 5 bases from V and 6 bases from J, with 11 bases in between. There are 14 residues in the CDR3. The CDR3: CASSHGGVNSPLHF. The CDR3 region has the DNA TGTGCCAGCAGCCACGGGGGGGTTAATTCACCCCTCCACTTT.

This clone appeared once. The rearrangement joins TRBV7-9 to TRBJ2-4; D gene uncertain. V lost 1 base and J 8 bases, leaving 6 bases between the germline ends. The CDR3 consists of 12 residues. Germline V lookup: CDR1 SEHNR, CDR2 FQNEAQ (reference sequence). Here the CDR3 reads CASSLGADIQYF. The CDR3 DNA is TGTGCCAGCAGCTTAGGGGCTGACATTCAGTACTTC.

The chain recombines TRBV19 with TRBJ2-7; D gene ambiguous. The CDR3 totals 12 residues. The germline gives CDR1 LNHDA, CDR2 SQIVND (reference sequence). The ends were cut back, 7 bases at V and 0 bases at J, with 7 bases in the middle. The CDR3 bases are TGTGCCAGTAATAGCAACTCCTACGAGCAGTACGTC. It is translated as CASNSNSYEQYV.

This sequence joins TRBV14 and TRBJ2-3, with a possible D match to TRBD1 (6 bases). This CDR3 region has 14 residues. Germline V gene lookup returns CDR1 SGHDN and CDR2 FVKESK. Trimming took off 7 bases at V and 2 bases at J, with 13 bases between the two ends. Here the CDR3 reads CASKTGTNTDTQYF. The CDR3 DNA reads TGTGCCAGCAAAACAGGGACCAACACAGATACGCAGTATTTT.

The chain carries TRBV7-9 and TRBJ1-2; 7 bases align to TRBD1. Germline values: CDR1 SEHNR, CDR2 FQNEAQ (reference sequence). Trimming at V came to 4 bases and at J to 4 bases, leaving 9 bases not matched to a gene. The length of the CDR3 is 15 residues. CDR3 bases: TGTGCCAGCAGCTCTTTCCAGGGGGTGGGCTATGGCTACACCTTC. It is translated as CASSSFQGVGYGYTF.

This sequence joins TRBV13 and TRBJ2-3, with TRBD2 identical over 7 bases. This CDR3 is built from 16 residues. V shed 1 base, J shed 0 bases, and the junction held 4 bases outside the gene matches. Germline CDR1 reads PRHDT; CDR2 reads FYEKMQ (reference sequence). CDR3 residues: CASSLALTSSTDTQYF. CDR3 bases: TGTGCCAGCAGCTTAGCCTTGACTAGCAGCACAGATACGCAGTATTTT. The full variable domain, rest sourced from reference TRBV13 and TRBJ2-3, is AAGVIQSPRHLIKEKRETATLKCYPIPRHDTVYWYQQGPGQDPQFLISFYEKMQSDKGSIPDRFSAQQFSDYHSELNMSSLELGDSALYFCASSLALTSSTDTQYFGPGTRLTVL.

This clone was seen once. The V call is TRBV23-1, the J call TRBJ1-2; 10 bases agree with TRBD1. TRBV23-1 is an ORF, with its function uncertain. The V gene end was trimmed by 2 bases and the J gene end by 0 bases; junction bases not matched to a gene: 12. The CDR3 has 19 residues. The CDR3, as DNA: TGCGCCAGCAGTCAACATCGGACAGGGGGGCTCTTAGCTAACTATGGCTACACCTTC. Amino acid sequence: CASSQHRTGGLLANYGYTF.

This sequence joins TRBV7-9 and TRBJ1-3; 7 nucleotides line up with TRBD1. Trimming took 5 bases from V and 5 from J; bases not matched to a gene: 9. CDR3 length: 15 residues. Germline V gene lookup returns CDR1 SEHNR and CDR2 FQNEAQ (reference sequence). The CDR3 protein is CASSLRQGSRNTIYF. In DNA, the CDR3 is TGTGCCAGCAGCCTCAGACAGGGATCAAGAAACACCATATATTTT.